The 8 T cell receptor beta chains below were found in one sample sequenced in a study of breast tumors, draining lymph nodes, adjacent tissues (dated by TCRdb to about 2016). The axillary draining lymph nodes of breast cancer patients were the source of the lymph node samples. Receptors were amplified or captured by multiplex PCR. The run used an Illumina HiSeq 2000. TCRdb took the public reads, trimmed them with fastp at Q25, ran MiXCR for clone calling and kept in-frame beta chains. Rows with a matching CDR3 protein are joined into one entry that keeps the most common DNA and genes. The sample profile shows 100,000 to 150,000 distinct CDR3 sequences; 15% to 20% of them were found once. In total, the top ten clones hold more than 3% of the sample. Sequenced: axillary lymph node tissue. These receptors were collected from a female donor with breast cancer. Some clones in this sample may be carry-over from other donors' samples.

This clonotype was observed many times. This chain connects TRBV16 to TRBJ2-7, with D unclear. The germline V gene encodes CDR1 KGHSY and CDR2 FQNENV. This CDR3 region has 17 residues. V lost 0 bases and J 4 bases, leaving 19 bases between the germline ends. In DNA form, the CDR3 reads TGTGCCAGCAGCCAATCAAAGGGAAAGTGGGTCGTTTACGAGCAGTACTTC. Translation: CASSQSKGKWVVYEQYF. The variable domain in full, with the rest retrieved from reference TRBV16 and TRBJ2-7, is GEEVAQTPKHLVRGEGQKAKLYCAPIKGHSYVFWYQQVLKNEFKFLISFQNENVFDETGMPKERFSAKCLPNSPCSLEIQATKLEDSAVYFCASSQSKGKWVVYEQYFGPGTRLTVT.

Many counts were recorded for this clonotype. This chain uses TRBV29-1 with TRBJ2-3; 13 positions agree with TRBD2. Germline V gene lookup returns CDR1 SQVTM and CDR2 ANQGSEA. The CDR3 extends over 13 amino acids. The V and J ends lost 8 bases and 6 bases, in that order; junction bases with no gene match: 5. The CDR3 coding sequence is TGCAGCACGGGACTAGCGGGGTCTGATACGCAGTATTTT. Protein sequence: CSTGLAGSDTQYF.

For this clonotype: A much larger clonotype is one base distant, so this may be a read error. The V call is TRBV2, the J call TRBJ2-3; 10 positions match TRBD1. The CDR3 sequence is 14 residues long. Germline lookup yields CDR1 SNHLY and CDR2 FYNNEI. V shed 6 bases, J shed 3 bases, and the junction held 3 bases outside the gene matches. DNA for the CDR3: TGTGCCAGCAGGGGACAGGGGACAACAGATACGCAGTATTTT. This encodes CASRGQGTTDTQYF.

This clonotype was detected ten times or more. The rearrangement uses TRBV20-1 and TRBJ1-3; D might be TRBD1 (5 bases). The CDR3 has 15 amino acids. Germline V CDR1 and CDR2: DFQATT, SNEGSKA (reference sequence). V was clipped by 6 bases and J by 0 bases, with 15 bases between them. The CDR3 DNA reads TGCAGTGCCGTACCGGGACCTAACTCTGGAAACACCATATATTTT. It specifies CSAVPGPNSGNTIYF.

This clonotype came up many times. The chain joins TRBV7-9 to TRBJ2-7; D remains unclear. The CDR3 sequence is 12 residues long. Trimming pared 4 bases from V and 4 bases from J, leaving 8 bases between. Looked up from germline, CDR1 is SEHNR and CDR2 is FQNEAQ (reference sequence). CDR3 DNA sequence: TGTGCCAGCAGCTCTGAATTGTACGAGCAGTACTTC. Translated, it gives CASSSELYEQYF.

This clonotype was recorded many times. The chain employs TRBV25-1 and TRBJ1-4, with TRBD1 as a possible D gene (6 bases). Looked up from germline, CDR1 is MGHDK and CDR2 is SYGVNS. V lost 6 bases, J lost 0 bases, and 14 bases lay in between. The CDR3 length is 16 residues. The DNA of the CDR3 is TGTGCCAGCAGCGAGGGGGTCGTCTCAACTAATGAAAAACTGTTTTTT. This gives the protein CASSEGVVSTNEKLFF.

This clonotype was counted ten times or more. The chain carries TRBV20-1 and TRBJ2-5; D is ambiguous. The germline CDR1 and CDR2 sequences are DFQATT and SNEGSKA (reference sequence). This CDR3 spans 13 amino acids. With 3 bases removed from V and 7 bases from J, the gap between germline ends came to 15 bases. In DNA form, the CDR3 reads TGCAGTGCTAGGAAGGACGCGGTCCGGACCCAGTACTTC. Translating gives CSARKDAVRTQYF.

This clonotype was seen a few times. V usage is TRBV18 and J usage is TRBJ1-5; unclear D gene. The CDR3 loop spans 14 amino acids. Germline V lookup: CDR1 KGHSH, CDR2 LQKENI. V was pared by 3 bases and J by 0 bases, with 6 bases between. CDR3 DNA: TGTGCCAGCTCACCTCTCGGTAGCAATCAGCCCCAGCATTTT. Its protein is CASSPLGSNQPQHF.